This TCR beta chain was observed in a study of T cells in Graves' hyperthyroidism and ophthalmopathy. General study points: Ophthalmopathy was separated from stable hyperthyroidism by a 13 V-J model.

Authors of the study amplified TCR beta CDR3 regions from RNA transcripts. First-round RT-PCR with HTBI primers amplified the TCR CDR3 region. TCRdb processed the multiplex PCR reads anew with MiXCR; each CDR3 protein has one entry. The sample lists about 840,000 distinct CDR3 sequences, about two fifths seen once, with roughly 8.3% in the top ten. This CDR3 has 14 residues. The V gene lost 4 bases and the J gene lost 1 base, with 11 bases spanning the gap. The germline V gene encodes CDR1 SGHRS and CDR2 YFSETQ. No progression to ophthalmopathy during 18 months of follow-up defined stable disease. The patients, who ranged from 18 to 65 in age, presented with newly diagnosed hyperthyroidism lasting under 2 months. From more than 9 ml of fresh peripheral blood, PBMCs were isolated. For this clonotype: Its antigen is currently unknown.

The sample consisted of blood. The genes are TRBV5-1 and TRBJ1-2, with D possibly TRBD1 on 5 matching bases. This TCR derives from a man younger than 30 with Graves' hyperthyroidism. This CDR3 is CASSRDGVNYGYTF. The CDR3 region has the DNA TGCGCCAGCAGCCGGGACGGGGTTAACTATGGCTACACCTTC. The entire variable domain, with the rest obtained from reference TRBV5-1 and TRBJ1-2, is as follows: KAGVTQTPRYLIKTRGQQVTLSCSPISGHRSVSWYQQTPGQGLQFLFEYFSETQRNKGNFPGRFSGRQFSNSRSEMNVSTLELGDSALYLCASSRDGVNYGYTFGSGTRLTVV.